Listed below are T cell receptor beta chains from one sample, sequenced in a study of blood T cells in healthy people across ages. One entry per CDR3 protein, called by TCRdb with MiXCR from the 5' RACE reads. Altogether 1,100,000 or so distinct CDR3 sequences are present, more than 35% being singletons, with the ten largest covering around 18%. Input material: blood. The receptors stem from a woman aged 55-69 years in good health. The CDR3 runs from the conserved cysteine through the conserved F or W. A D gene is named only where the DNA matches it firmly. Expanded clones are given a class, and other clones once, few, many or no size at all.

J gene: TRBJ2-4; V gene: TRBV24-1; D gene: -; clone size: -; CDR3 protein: CATLKAEPSLAKNIQYF; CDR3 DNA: TGTGCCACCCTGAAGGCAGAACCCTCACTAGCCAAAAACATTCAGTACTTC
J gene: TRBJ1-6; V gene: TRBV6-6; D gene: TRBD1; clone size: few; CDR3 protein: CASRDRDRGRYNSPLHF; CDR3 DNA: TGTGCCAGCAGAGACCGGGACAGAGGAAGGTATAATTCACCCCTCCACTTT
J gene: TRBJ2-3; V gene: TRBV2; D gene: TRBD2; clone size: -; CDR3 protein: CASSEAGLGTDTQYF; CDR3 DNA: TGTGCCAGCAGTGAAGCCGGACTAGGCACAGATACGCAGTATTTT
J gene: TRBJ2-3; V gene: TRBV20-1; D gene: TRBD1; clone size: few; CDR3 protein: CSARDPSGQGSTDTQYF; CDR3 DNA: TGCAGTGCTAGAGATCCTTCGGGACAGGGAAGCACAGATACGCAGTATTTT
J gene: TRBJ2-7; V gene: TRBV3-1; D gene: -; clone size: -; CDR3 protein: CASSHSQAYEQYF; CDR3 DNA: TGTGCCAGCAGCCACTCACAGGCCTACGAGCAGTACTTC
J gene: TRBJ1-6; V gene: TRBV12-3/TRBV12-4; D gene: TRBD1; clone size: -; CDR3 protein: CASSPQGAGSPLHF; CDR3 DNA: TGTGCCAGCAGTCCACAGGGGGCAGGGTCACCCCTCCACTTT
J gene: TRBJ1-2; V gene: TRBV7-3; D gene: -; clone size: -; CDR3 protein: CASTLKTMHTNYGYTF; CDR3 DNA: TGTGCCAGCACCTTAAAGACTATGCATACTAACTATGGCTACACCTTC
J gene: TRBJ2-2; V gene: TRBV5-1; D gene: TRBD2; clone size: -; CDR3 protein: CASSFLAELNTGELFF; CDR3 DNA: TGCGCCAGCAGCTTTCTAGCGGAGTTGAACACCGGGGAGCTGTTTTTT
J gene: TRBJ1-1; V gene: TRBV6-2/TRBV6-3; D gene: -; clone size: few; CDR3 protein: CASIRGAYAEAFF; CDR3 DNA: TGTGCCAGCATACGCGGGGCTTACGCTGAAGCTTTCTTT
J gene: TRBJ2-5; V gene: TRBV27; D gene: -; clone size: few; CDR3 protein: CASSSASPGTQYF; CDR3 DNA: TGTGCCAGCAGTTCCGCCTCCCCGGGGACCCAGTACTTC
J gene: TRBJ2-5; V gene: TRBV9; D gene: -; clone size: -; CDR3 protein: CASSADSILHNEQYF; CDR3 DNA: TGTGCCAGCAGCGCGGACAGCATCCTACACAATGAGCAGTACTTC
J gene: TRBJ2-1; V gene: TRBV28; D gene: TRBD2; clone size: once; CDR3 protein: CASRRTSGTHNEQFF; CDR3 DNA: TGTGCCAGCAGAAGGACTAGCGGGACTCACAATGAGCAGTTCTTC
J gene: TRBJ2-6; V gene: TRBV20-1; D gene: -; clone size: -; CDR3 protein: CSARDWVGANVLTF; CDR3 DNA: TGCAGTGCTAGAGATTGGGTCGGGGCCAACGTCCTGACTTTC
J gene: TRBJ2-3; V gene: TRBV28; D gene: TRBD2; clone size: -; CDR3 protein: CASSYPLLKHLAVTDTQYF; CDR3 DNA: TGTGCCAGCAGTTATCCACTCCTCAAGCATCTAGCGGTCACAGATACGCAGTATTTT
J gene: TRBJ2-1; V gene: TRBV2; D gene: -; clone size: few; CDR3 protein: CASSEIAWNEQFF; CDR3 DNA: TGTGCCAGCAGTGAAATCGCGTGGAATGAGCAGTTCTTC
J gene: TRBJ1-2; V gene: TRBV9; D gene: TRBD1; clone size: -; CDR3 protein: CASSGYRGPGGYTF; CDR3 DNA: TGTGCCAGCAGCGGGTACAGGGGGCCCGGGGGCTACACCTTC
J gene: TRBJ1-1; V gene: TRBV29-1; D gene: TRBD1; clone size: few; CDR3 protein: CSPPTGANTEAFF; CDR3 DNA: TGCAGCCCCCCGACAGGGGCTAACACTGAAGCTTTCTTT
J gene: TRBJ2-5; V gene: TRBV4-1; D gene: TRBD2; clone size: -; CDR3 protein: CASSQVVPGLAAQETQYF; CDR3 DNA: TGCGCCAGCAGCCAAGTGGTGCCGGGACTAGCGGCACAAGAGACCCAGTACTTC
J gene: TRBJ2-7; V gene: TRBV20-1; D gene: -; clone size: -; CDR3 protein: CSAWQGIYEQYF; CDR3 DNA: TGCAGTGCTTGGCAGGGAATCTACGAGCAGTACTTC
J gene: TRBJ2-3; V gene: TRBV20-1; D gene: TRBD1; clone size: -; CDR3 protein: CNANPRQGAGTQYF; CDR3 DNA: TGCAATGCAAACCCCCGACAGGGGGCAGGTACGCAGTATTTT
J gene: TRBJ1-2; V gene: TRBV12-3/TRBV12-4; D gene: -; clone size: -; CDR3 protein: CASTTGGGYTF; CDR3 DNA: TGTGCCAGCACTACCGGGGGTGGCTACACCTTC
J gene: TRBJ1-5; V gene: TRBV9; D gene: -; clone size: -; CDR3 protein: CASSASGWGQPQHF; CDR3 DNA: TGTGCCAGCAGCGCCTCAGGGTGGGGACAGCCCCAGCATTTT
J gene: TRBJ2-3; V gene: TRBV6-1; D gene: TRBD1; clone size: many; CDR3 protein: CASSEYMGTGTDTQYF; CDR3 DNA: TGTGCCAGCAGTGAATATATGGGGACAGGCACAGATACGCAGTATTTT
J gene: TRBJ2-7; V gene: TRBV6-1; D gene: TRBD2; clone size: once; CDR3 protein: CASSPRQLAGVYYEQYF; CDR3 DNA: TGTGCCAGCAGCCCCCGGCAATTAGCGGGAGTATACTACGAGCAGTACTTC
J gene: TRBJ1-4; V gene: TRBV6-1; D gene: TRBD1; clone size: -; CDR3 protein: CASKYSGGTNEKLFF; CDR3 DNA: TGTGCCAGCAAATACTCAGGGGGTACTAATGAAAAACTGTTTTTT
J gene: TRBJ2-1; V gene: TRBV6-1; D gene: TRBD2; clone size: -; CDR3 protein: CASSGDLAGYYNEQFF; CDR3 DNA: TGTGCCAGCAGTGGTGATCTAGCGGGGTACTACAATGAGCAGTTCTTC
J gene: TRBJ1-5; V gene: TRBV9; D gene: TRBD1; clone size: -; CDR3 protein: CASSGGTAYQPQHF; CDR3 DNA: TGTGCCAGCAGCGGCGGGACAGCCTATCAGCCCCAGCATTTT
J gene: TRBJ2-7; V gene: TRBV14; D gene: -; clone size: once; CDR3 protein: CASSQGAQGRRYEQYF; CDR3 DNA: TGTGCCAGCAGCCAAGGGGCACAGGGGAGGAGGTACGAGCAGTACTTC
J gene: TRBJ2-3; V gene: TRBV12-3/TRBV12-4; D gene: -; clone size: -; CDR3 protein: CASSIRGGVADTQYF; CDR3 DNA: TGTGCCAGCAGCATCCGTGGAGGGGTGGCAGATACGCAGTATTTT
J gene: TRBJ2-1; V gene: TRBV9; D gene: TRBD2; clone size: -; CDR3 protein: CAGSTGLGYEQFF; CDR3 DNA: TGTGCCGGCAGCACCGGACTAGGCTATGAGCAGTTCTTC
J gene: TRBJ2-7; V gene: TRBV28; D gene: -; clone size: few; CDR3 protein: CASIPGPRSSYEQYF; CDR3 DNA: TGTGCCAGCATCCCGGGACCCAGGAGCTCCTACGAGCAGTACTTC
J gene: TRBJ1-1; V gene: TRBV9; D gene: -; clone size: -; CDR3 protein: CASSVGQGTEAFF; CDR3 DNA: TGTGCCAGCAGCGTAGGTCAGGGGACTGAAGCTTTCTTT
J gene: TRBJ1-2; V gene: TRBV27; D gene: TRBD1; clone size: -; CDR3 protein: CASSQGQATYGYTF; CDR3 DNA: TGTGCCAGCAGTCAAGGACAGGCGACCTATGGCTACACCTTC
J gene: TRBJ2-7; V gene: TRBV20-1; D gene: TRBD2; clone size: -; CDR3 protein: CSARDPISGDYNEQYF; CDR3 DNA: TGCAGTGCTAGAGACCCAATCAGCGGGGACTACAATGAGCAGTACTTC
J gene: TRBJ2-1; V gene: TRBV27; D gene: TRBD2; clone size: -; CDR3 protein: CASSSGASGIGDEQFF; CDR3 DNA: TGTGCCAGCAGTTCTGGCGCTAGCGGGATCGGGGATGAGCAGTTCTTC
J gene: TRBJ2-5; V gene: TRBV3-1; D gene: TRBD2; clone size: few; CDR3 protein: CASSLPTSGRVETQYF; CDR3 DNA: TGTGCCAGCAGCCTACCCACTAGCGGGAGGGTGGAGACCCAGTACTTC
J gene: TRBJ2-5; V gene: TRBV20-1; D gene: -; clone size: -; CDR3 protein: CSARDVGSEQYF; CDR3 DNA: TGCAGTGCTAGAGATGTAGGGAGTGAGCAGTACTTC
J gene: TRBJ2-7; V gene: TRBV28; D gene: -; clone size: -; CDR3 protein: CASMGGSSYEQYF; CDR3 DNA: TGTGCCAGCATGGGCGGCAGTAGCTACGAGCAGTACTTC
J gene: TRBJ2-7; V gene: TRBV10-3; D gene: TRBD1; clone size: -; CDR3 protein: CAISESRDRGYEQYF; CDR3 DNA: TGTGCCATCAGTGAGAGTCGGGACAGGGGTTACGAGCAGTACTTC
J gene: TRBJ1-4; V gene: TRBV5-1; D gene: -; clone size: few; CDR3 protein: CASKLATNEKLFF; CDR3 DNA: TGCGCCAGCAAGCTTGCAACTAATGAAAAACTGTTTTTT
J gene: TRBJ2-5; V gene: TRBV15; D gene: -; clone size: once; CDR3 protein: CATSSPKTRQETQYF; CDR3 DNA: TGTGCCACCAGCAGCCCCAAGACTAGGCAAGAGACCCAGTACTTC
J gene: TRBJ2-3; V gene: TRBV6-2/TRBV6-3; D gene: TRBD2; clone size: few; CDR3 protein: CASSYPGLAEITDTQYF; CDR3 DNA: TGTGCCAGCAGTTACCCAGGACTAGCGGAGATCACAGATACGCAGTATTTT
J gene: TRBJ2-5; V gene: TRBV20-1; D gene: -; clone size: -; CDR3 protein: CSARMLGSSQETQYF; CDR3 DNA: TGCAGTGCTAGAATGTTGGGGAGTTCGCAAGAGACCCAGTACTTC
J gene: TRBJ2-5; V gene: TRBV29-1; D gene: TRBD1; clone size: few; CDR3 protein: CSATQGGAQETQYF; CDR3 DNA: TGCAGCGCCACACAGGGGGGCGCACAAGAGACCCAGTACTTC